A single sample is the source of the 9 T cell receptor beta chains below, sequenced in a study of ipilimumab plus nivolumab after autologous stem cell transplantation. Here immunoSEQ multiplex PCR was the method, and the copy in TCRdb shows in-frame clones only, minus some. The sample holds about 20,000 clones, more than 60% seen once. Sequenced material: PBMCs, taken in a trial of ipilimumab plus nivolumab as post-transplant consolidation. The receptors come from a male donor with diffuse large B-cell lymphoma.

The chain uses TRBV10-2 and TRBJ2-3; 8 positions agree with TRBD1. CDR3 length: 15 amino acids. Germline CDR1 is WSHSY and CDR2 is SAAADI. The trim removed 6 bases at V and 2 bases at J, leaving 7 bases unmatched. The CDR3 nucleotides are TGCGCCAGCAGAGGGACAGGTTATTTCACAGATACGCAGTATTTT. It translates to CASRGTGYFTDTQYF.

This chain uses TRBV7-2 with TRBJ2-2; 9 bases align to TRBD1. Germline V CDR1 and CDR2: SGHTA, FQGNSA. The CDR3 sequence is 17 residues long. The junction had 6 bases not matched to a gene; V was cut back by 0 bases and J by 4 bases. The CDR3 reads CASSLAGTGFGTGELFF. CDR3 nucleotides: TGTGCCAGCAGCTTAGCGGGGACAGGGTTTGGCACCGGGGAGCTGTTTTTT. Using reference TRBV7-2 and TRBJ2-2 for the parts outside the CDR3, the full variable domain is GAGVSQSPSNKVTEKGKDVELRCDPISGHTALYWYRQSLGQGLEFLIYFQGNSAPDKSGLPSDRFSAERTGGSVSTLTIQRTQQEDSAVYLCASSLAGTGFGTGELFFGEGSRLTVL.

This chain uses TRBV28 with TRBJ1-3; 12 nucleotides match TRBD1. The CDR3 has 17 residues. Trimming cost V 6 bases and J 4 bases; bases outside gene matches: 10. Germline CDR1 and CDR2: MDHEN and SYDVKM. CDR3 sequence reads: CASRPGQGAFWGNTIYF. The CDR3 nucleotides read TGTGCCAGCAGGCCGGGACAGGGGGCTTTCTGGGGAAACACCATATATTTT.

The chain uses TRBV2 and TRBJ1-4, with unresolved D. Germline values: CDR1 SNHLY, CDR2 FYNNEI. The V end lost 8 bases, the J end lost 7 bases, and 11 bases lay between the germline ends. This CDR3 contains 12 residues. CDR3 nucleotide sequence: TGTGCCAGCCAAGGGTCCGGTGAAAAACTGTTTTTT. It is translated as CASQGSGEKLFF.

The table lists this clone with a count of one. The chain employs TRBV5-1 and TRBJ1-2, with 7 bases that match TRBD1. The trim removed 3 bases at V and 0 bases at J, leaving 2 bases unmatched. From germline, CDR1 is SGHRS and CDR2 YFSETQ. The CDR3 has 14 amino acids. The CDR3 nucleotides are TGCGCCAGCAGCTCGGGACAGCCTAACTATGGCTACACCTTC. Translation gives CASSSGQPNYGYTF.

The chain recombines TRBV2 with TRBJ2-2; D gene ambiguous. Trimming cost V 3 bases and J 6 bases, with 8 bases left between them. CDR1 and CDR2 from the germline V gene are SNHLY and FYNNEI. CDR3 length equals 13 residues. The CDR3 protein is CASSDTRSGELFF. The CDR3, as DNA: TGTGCCAGCAGTGACACCAGATCCGGGGAGCTGTTTTTT.

The rearrangement uses TRBV6-5 and TRBJ1-5; TRBD1 might be the D (6 bases). Trimming removed 6 bases at V and 5 bases at J, with 17 bases between. This CDR3 is built from 15 residues. Germline V gene sequence: CDR1 MNHEY, CDR2 SVGAGI. The CDR3 is CASRPTGSTDQPQHF. The CDR3 DNA sequence: TGTGCCAGCAGACCCACAGGGTCCACCGATCAGCCCCAGCATTTT.

The chain has TRBV6-1 and TRBJ1-2, with 7 bases identical to TRBD1. The CDR3 length is 15 residues. The J segment lost 5 bases and the V segment lost 5 bases, leaving 11 bases of the junction unmatched. Germline values: CDR1 MNHNS, CDR2 SASEGT. CDR3 nucleotides: TGTGCCAGCAGTAAAAAAACAGGGGCCGGGTATGGCTACACCTTC. Protein: CASSKKTGAGYGYTF.

The CDR3 nucleotides are TGTGCCTGGAGTCCCGGCACTGGGGCCTCACCCCTCCACTTT. As protein: CAWSPGTGASPLHF. The chain uses TRBV30 and TRBJ1-6; a possible D gene is TRBD1 (5 bases). V lost 2 bases and J lost 10, with 15 bases in between. The V gene's germline CDR1 is GTSNPN and CDR2 SVGIG (reference sequence). There are 14 residues in the CDR3. The variable domain in full, completed from reference TRBV30 and TRBJ1-6, reads SQTIHQWPATLVQPVGSPLSLECTVEGTSNPNLYWYRQAAGRGLQLLFYSVGIGQISSEVPQNLSASRPQDRQFILSSKKLLLSDSGFYLCAWSPGTGASPLHFGNGTRLTVT.